The 18 T cell receptor beta chains below were found in one sample sequenced in a study of blood T cells in healthy people across ages. A second about 6 to 11 cycle PCR used barcoded and J-beta primers. TCRdb independently ran MiXCR on the 5' RACE reads; one entry per CDR3 protein. In the table there are about 670,000 distinct CDR3 sequences, approximately 52% of which are singletons. The material sequenced was blood. Receptor source: a woman aged 80 or over in good health.

The chain uses TRBV7-2 and TRBJ2-1, with 7 bases matching TRBD2. The CDR3 totals 17 residues. The V gene end was trimmed by 5 bases and the J gene end by 0 bases; junction bases not matched to a gene: 10. Germline V gene lookup returns CDR1 SGHTA and CDR2 FQGNSA. CDR3 nucleotide sequence: TGTGCCAGCAGCCGACCGGGACTAAGGGGCTCCTACAATGAGCAGTTCTTC. It encodes CASSRPGLRGSYNEQFF. The variable domain in full, with the rest retrieved from reference TRBV7-2 and TRBJ2-1, is GAGVSQSPSNKVTEKGKDVELRCDPISGHTALYWYRQSLGQGLEFLIYFQGNSAPDKSGLPSDRFSAERTGGSVSTLTIQRTQQEDSAVYLCASSRPGLRGSYNEQFFGPGTRLTVL.

This chain uses TRBV29-1 with TRBJ2-3; D gene unclear. The V end lost 5 bases, the J end lost 1 base, and 13 bases lay between the germline ends. CDR3 length: 14 amino acids. Per germline, CDR1 SQVTM and CDR2 ANQGSEA. CDR3 residues: CSVTYTSGTDTQYF. CDR3 DNA sequence: TGCAGCGTTACTTACACATCGGGCACAGATACGCAGTATTTT.

This sequence joins TRBV27 and TRBJ2-2; 14 positions agree with TRBD2. CDR3 size: 16 residues. The germline CDR1 and CDR2 sequences are MNHEY and SMNVEV (reference sequence). With V trimmed by 6 bases and J by 7 bases, 7 bases remained unmatched. The CDR3 bases are TGTGCCAGCAGGCCGGGACTAGCGGGAGCCTACGGGGAGCTGTTTTTT. The encoded protein is CASRPGLAGAYGELFF.

The V and J genes are TRBV7-2 and TRBJ1-1; no reliable D call. Germline lookup yields CDR1 SGHTA and CDR2 FQGNSA. This CDR3 region has 14 residues. With 0 bases removed from V and 6 bases from J, the gap between germline ends came to 11 bases. The CDR3 region is CASSLASRVAEAFF. The CDR3 DNA reads as TGTGCCAGCAGCTTAGCGTCAAGAGTTGCTGAAGCTTTCTTT.

This chain uses TRBV3-1 with TRBJ1-1; no definite D call. This CDR3 has 12 residues. Deletions cut 1 base from V and 6 bases from J, with 6 bases between. Germline CDR1 LGHDT, CDR2 YNNKEL (reference sequence). The CDR3 DNA sequence: TGTGCCAGCAGCCAAGTTCCCGCTGAAGCTTTCTTT. Translating gives CASSQVPAEAFF.

V gene TRBV9 combines with J gene TRBJ1-2, with a weak D call TRBD1 (6 bases). CDR3 length: 16 residues. CDR1 is SGDLS and CDR2 is YYNGEE in the germline V gene. V was trimmed by 3 bases and J by 1 base, leaving 16 bases between them. DNA for the CDR3: TGTGCCAGCAGCGAGCAGACAGGATCCCTTAACTATGGCTACACCTTC. Protein: CASSEQTGSLNYGYTF. Based on the CDR3 plus reference TRBV9 and TRBJ1-2, the full variable domain is DSGVTQTPKHLITATGQRVTLRCSPRSGDLSVYWYQQSLDQGLQFLIQYYNGEERAKGNILERFSAQQFPDLHSELNLSSLELGDSALYFCASSEQTGSLNYGYTFGSGTRLTVV.

The rearrangement links TRBV2 to TRBJ1-2, with 7 bases fitting TRBD1. This CDR3 contains 13 residues. J lost 8 bases, V lost 5 bases, and 8 bases had no gene match. Germline V gene data show CDR1 as SNHLY and CDR2 as FYNNEI. The CDR3 coding sequence is TGTGCCAGCAGTACACAGCAGGGGGAAGGCTACACCTTC. This sequence encodes CASSTQQGEGYTF.

This clonotype appeared many times. V and J are TRBV5-1 and TRBJ2-1; 7 positions agree with TRBD2. Trimming took 4 bases from V and 3 from J; bases not matched to a gene: 7. The CDR3 is 15 residues long. Germline V gene data show CDR1 as SGHRS and CDR2 as YFSETQ. The CDR3 is CASSTSGNFYNEQFF. CDR3 nucleotide sequence: TGCGCCAGCAGCACCAGCGGGAACTTCTACAATGAGCAGTTCTTC. The full variable domain, its missing parts supplied by reference TRBV5-1 and TRBJ2-1, is KAGVTQTPRYLIKTRGQQVTLSCSPISGHRSVSWYQQTPGQGLQFLFEYFSETQRNKGNFPGRFSGRQFSNSRSEMNVSTLELGDSALYLCASSTSGNFYNEQFFGPGTRLTVL.

This chain connects TRBV7-3 to TRBJ2-3; a possible D gene is TRBD2 (6 bases). The germline CDR1 and CDR2 sequences are SGHTA and FQGTGA. V was clipped by 5 bases and J by 6 bases, with 12 bases between them. This CDR3 is built from 13 residues. CDR3 amino acids: CASSVIGGDTQYF. CDR3 DNA: TGTGCCAGCAGCGTAATAGGAGGGGATACGCAGTATTTT.

The chain joins TRBV20-1 to TRBJ2-1; D gene unclear. V lost 5 bases and J lost 5, with 7 bases in between. Per germline, CDR1 DFQATT and CDR2 SNEGSKA (reference sequence). CDR3 length: 11 residues. In DNA form, the CDR3 reads TGCAGTGCTCCCATTCACAATGAGCAGTTCTTC. It codes for CSAPIHNEQFF.

J is TRBJ2-7 and V is TRBV7-2; TRBD1 aligns across 12 bases. The CDR3 runs to 20 residues. With 1 base clipped from V and 0 bases from J, the junction kept 13 bases outside the gene matches. Germline lookup yields CDR1 SGHTA and CDR2 FQGNSA. The CDR3 is CASSLGGRGTGGLSSYEQYF. CDR3 DNA: TGTGCCAGCAGCTTAGGAGGGCGGGGGACAGGGGGCTTAAGCTCCTACGAGCAGTACTTC.

This clonotype was seen once. This chain connects TRBV4-1 to TRBJ2-6, with D perhaps TRBD1 or TRBD2 (5 bases each). Trimming pared 1 base from V and 0 bases from J, leaving 22 bases between. The V gene's germline CDR1 is MGHRA and CDR2 YSYEKL. There are 21 residues in the CDR3. The CDR3 is CASSQVTGGGIGFSGANVLTF. Written as DNA, the CDR3 is TGCGCCAGCAGCCAAGTTACAGGAGGCGGTATCGGCTTCTCTGGGGCCAACGTCCTGACTTTC.

This chain joins TRBV28 and TRBJ2-5; 10 bases line up with TRBD1. The CDR3 is 15 amino acids. V trimming: 6 bases; J trimming: 2 bases; junction bases outside the gene matches: 6. CDR1 is MDHEN, CDR2 SYDVKM, per germline. The CDR3 loop reads CASRTGGSGQETQYF. CDR3 DNA: TGTGCCAGCAGGACAGGGGGCTCAGGGCAAGAGACCCAGTACTTC.

This chain links TRBV24-1 with TRBJ1-2; no firm D call. There are 14 residues in the CDR3. Germline V CDR1 and CDR2: KGHDR, SFDVKD. Trimming shortened V by 4 bases and J by 4 bases, and 12 bases separated the two germline ends. The CDR3 coding sequence is TGTGCCACCAGTGACTCCAGATCTCCCTATGGCTACACCTTC. This encodes CATSDSRSPYGYTF.

This clonotype was counted many times. The V and J genes are TRBV7-9 and TRBJ1-2, with D possibly TRBD1 on 6 matching bases. Trimming stripped 2 bases from V and 5 bases from J, with 18 bases between. CDR3 length: 16 residues. The germline V gene encodes CDR1 SEHNR and CDR2 FQNEAQ (reference sequence). CDR3 protein: CASSLPGDTNVYGYTF. The CDR3 nucleotides are TGTGCCAGCAGCTTACCCGGGGACACCAACGTATATGGCTACACCTTC. Using reference TRBV7-9 and TRBJ1-2 for the parts outside the CDR3, the full variable domain is DTGVSQNPRHKITKRGQNVTFRCDPISEHNRLYWYRQTLGQGPEFLTYFQNEAQLEKSRLLSDRFSAERPKGSFSTLEIQRTEQGDSAMYLCASSLPGDTNVYGYTFGSGTRLTVV.

Comments on this clonotype: This may come from a read error, since a much larger clone is one base off. V usage is TRBV5-1 and J usage is TRBJ1-1, with D unclear. The CDR3 is 16 amino acids. From germline, CDR1 is SGHRS and CDR2 YFSETQ. V lost 3 bases to trimming and J lost 4 bases, with 19 bases between them. The CDR3 DNA follows: TGCGCCAGCAGCTCACGGGGATTCGGGTTTGGCACTGAAGCTTTCTTT. Translation gives CASSSRGFGFGTEAFF.

This clonotype has just one count. This chain uses TRBV4-2 with TRBJ1-1; D is unresolved. Looked up from germline, CDR1 is LGHNA and CDR2 is YNFKEQ. This CDR3 has 13 residues. Trimming stripped 10 bases from V and 1 base from J, with 13 bases between. The CDR3, as DNA: TGTGCCACCCGTCGGACGGGGAACACTGAAGCTTTCTTT. This gives the protein CATRRTGNTEAFF.

This clonotype was observed a single time. The chain is built from TRBV5-1 and TRBJ1-1; 7 bases map to TRBD1. CDR3 length: 15 amino acids. CDR1 and CDR2 (germline): SGHRS, YFSETQ. Germline trimming cut 4 bases from V and 2 bases from J; bases unmatched to any gene: 8. CDR3 nucleotide sequence: TGCGCCAGCAGCGTACAGGGGAAGGTAAACACTGAAGCTTTCTTT. Translating gives CASSVQGKVNTEAFF.